This paragraph covers one T cell receptor (beta chain) sequence. The source of the sample is a study of shared clonotypes between healthy human individuals. The V end was cut by 7 bases, the J end by 2 bases, with 26 bases between. Per germline, CDR1 MDHEN and CDR2 SYDVKM. The CDR3 is 19 amino acids. Assay: immunoSEQ multiplex PCR; the TCRdb copy retains only in-frame clones and omits some. The sample contains 550,000 to 800,000 clones, 80% to 95% of which appear only once. The chain links TRBV28 to TRBJ2-2; TRBD1 might be the D (6 bases). Sequencing was performed on memory CD8+ T cells from PBMCs. The subset here: CD45RO+ cells pooled with CCR7-negative TemRA cells. This receptor was taken from a man younger than 30 in good health. Some clones in this sample may be carry-over from other donors' samples. The CDR3 bases are TGTGCCAGCACCCAATCGGACAGACATCGGACCTATAACACCGGGGAGCTGTTTTTT. Translating it yields CASTQSDRHRTYNTGELFF.